Described below is a single TCR beta chain sequence and its context. This clonotype has a count of ten or more. Its antigen is not yet known. Base qualities are missing; no much larger clone stands one base away. This record comes from a study of CD8 T cells in ankylosing spondylitis (dated by TCRdb to 2017 to 2019). Regarding the complete study: To find TCR variants linked to disease, the study profiled T cell receptor beta repertoires in ankylosing spondylitis patients and healthy donors. The full study cohort comprised 25 or so ankylosing spondylitis patients and around 100 healthy donors. Peripheral blood was sampled, and synovial fluid was additionally collected from ankylosing spondylitis patients.

Summary of the overall study and its limitations: A TCR beta motif of about 8 highly homologous amino acid variants appeared characteristic of blood from ankylosing spondylitis patients. Some of the motif variants had been reported before in the synovial fluid and blood of reactive arthritis patients, a finding that suggests common disease-initiation mechanisms. The disease-linked clones were reported as significantly enriched in matched synovial fluid samples from ankylosing spondylitis patients. In peripheral blood, the disease-linked clones were found at relatively low frequencies and had a CD8+ phenotype.

Instrument used: Illumina HiSeq 2500. Quantitative 5'-RACE with molecular barcodes was the method used to prepare the TCR beta libraries. Processing in the source paper ran as follows. A new computational method, built on a probabilistic model of VDJ rearrangement, was used to identify disease-linked TCR variants. Starting from the raw public reads, TCRdb applied fastp trimming at Q25, assembled clones with MiXCR and retained in-frame beta chains. Entries that share a CDR3 protein sequence are merged under the most common genes and DNA. TCRdb assigned the V and J calls; the authors' analysis was not used. Here the sample has just under 350,000 distinct CDR3 sequences; about 15% occur a single time. Approximately 1.1% of the sample goes to the ten largest clones. The specimen sequenced was blood, either unsorted or a sorted T cell fraction (not recorded which). The sequence was collected from a male donor with ankylosing spondylitis or in good health (not recorded which).

The CDR3 protein is CASNLGGRGNTEAFF. The DNA sequence follows: TGTGCCAGCAACCTAGGGGGGCGTGGGAACACTGAAGCTTTCTTT. The rearrangement joined TRBV12-3 or TRBV12-4 to TRBJ1-1, and the D gene may be TRBD1, 6 bases matching. The CDR3 sequence holds 15 residues, the cysteine and phenylalanine included. The DNA shown is the 45-base CDR3, in frame from base 1. V and J are truncated by 7 bases and 1 base respectively, leaving an intervening sequence of 16 bases.